The present entry profiles one TCR beta chain with its context. This clone was seen repeatedly, ten times or more. Its antigen remains undetermined. It has no much larger one-base neighbor in the sample; base qualities were not kept. Before undergoing thyroid surgery, none of the patients had been given any kind of treatment. Patient clinical samples collected from about 2012 to 2018 were retrospectively analysed using T-cell receptor beta sequencing. These data come from a study of metastatic and nonmetastatic thyroid tumors (dated by TCRdb to the early 2020s). Regarding the research as a whole: Repertoires from peripheral blood and from tumor or nodule tissue samples of malignant and benign thyroid patients were compared. Here is what the overall study found, with its caveats: In both blood and tumor samples, TCR beta diversity was reported to be significantly higher in malignant tumors than in benign nodules.

Library method: PCR. TCRdb names Illumina HiSeq 4000 as the instrument used. High-throughput sequencing was used to profile the TCR beta-chain CDR3 region of every patient. Per the original workflow: CDR3 differences across clinicopathological groups were used to build a classifier for discriminating distant-metastatic papillary thyroid cancer patients. To measure repertoire diversity the researchers used the Shannon index, while the Morisita-Horn index served to gauge how similar the tumor and blood repertoires were. TCRdb took the public reads, trimmed them with fastp at Q25, ran MiXCR for clone calling and kept in-frame beta chains. Here the V and J calls rest on TCRdb's processing, not on the authors' analysis. The sample yields about 92,000 clones; 14% to 15% were counted once. Around 3.3% of the sample lies in the top ten. From its cysteine to its phenylalanine, the CDR3 spans 12 amino acids. The read is trimmed to its CDR3 DNA, 36 bases read in frame from base 1. CDR1 DFQATT and CDR2 SNEGSKA were looked up in the germline V gene (reference sequence). A distance of 11 bases separates the germline ends of V and J, which lose 1 base and 10 bases respectively.

The sequence derives from a female donor with papillary thyroid cancer or a benign thyroid nodule (not recorded which). Some clones in this sample may be carry-over from other donors' samples. Specimen: blood. The chain uses TRBV20-1 and TRBJ2-1, and possibly TRBD1, on 5 matching bases. The CDR3 here reads CSARGGPREQFF. In nucleotide form, the sequence is TGCAGTGCTAGAGGGGGCCCACGGGAGCAGTTCTTC.